This TCR beta chain was profiled in a study of T cell repertoires in cytomegalovirus infection (dated by TCRdb to about 2019). Turning to the overall study: The HLA type of each donor mattered for the analysis, because public TCR beta signatures pointed to carriage of CMV infection along with the matching HLA type.

TCRdb lists the instrument as Illumina HiSeq 1500. Using fastp trimming at Q25 and MiXCR clonotype assembly, TCRdb reanalyzed the public sequencing data and kept in-frame beta chains. Duplicate CDR3 protein sequences are folded into a single record with the most common DNA and genes. In all, the sample holds more than 400,000 distinct CDR3 sequences, and more than 25% of those were seen once. Under 15% of the sample is taken by the ten largest. Trimming accounts for 5 bases at V and 0 bases at J, while the number of junction bases matched to no gene is 7. From a lookup of the germline V gene, CDR1 and CDR2 are SGHNT and YENEEA. Inclusive of the bounding cysteine and phenylalanine, the CDR3 is 17 residues long. Only the CDR3 region is kept as DNA, spanning 51 bases read in frame from base 1. The research as a whole found: In both this cohort and an independent roughly 350-donor cohort, the cumulative frequency of public TCR beta family members distinguished carriers of CMV infection plus the relevant HLA type. The ex vivo response was dominated by HLA-C-restricted CMV-specific TCR beta clonotypes, which also provided the single most frequent clonotype in two of eight donors.

On this clonotype: Its cognate antigen has yet to be identified. No per-base quality is available; no much larger clone lies one base away.

Input material: PBMCs. The receptor comes from a human donor in good health (CMV status not recorded). Some clones in this sample may be carry-over from other donors' samples. The chain joins TRBV11-3 to TRBJ2-5; 12 bases in between match TRBD2. CDR3 loop: CASSIWTSGTHQETQYF. The DNA reads as follows: TGTGCCAGCAGCATCTGGACTAGCGGGACTCACCAAGAGACCCAGTACTTC.